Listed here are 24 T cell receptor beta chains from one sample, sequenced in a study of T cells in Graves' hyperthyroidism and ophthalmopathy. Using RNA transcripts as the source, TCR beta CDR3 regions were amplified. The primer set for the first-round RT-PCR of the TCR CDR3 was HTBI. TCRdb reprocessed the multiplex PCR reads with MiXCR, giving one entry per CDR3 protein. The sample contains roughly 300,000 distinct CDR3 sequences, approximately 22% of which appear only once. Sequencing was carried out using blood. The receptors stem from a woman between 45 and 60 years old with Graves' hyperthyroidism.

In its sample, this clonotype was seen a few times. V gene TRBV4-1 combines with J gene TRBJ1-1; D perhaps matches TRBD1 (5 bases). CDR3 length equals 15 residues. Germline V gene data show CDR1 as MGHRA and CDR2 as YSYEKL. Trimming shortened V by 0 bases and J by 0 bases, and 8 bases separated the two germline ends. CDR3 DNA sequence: TGCGCCAGCAGCCAAGAAGGGGCGATGAACACTGAAGCTTTCTTT. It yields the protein CASSQEGAMNTEAFF.

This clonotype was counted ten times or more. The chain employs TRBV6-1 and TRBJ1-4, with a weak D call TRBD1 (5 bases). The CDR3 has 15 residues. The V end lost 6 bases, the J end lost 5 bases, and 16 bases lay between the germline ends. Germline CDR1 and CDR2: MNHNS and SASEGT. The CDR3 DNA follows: TGTGCCAGCAGGAGCCGGGGGTTGGGGAATGAAAAACTGTTTTTT. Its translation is CASRSRGLGNEKLFF.

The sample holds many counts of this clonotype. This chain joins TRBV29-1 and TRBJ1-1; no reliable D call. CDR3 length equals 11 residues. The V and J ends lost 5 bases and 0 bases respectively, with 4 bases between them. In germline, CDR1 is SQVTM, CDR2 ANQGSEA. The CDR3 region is CSVKVNTEAFF. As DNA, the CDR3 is TGCAGCGTTAAGGTGAACACTGAAGCTTTCTTT.

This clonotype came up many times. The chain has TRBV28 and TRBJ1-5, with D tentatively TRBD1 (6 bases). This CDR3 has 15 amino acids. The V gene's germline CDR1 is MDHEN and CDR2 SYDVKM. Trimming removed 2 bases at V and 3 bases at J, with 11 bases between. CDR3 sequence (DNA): TGTGCCAGCAGTTTACAGGGGCCCCTCAATCAGCCCCAGCATTTT. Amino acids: CASSLQGPLNQPQHF.

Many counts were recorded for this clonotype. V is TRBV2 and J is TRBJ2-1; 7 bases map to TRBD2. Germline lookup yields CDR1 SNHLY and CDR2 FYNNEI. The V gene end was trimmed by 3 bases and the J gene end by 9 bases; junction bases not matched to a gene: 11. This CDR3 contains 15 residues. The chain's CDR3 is CASSEAGAQGGEQFF. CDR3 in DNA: TGTGCCAGCAGTGAGGCGGGAGCCCAAGGCGGTGAGCAGTTCTTC.

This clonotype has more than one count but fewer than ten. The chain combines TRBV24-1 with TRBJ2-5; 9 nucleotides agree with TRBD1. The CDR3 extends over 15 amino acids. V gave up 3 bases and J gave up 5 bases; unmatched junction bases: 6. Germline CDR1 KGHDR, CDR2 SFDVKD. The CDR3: CATSDRTGEGETQYF. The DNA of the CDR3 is TGTGCCACCAGTGATAGGACAGGGGAGGGGGAGACCCAGTACTTC.

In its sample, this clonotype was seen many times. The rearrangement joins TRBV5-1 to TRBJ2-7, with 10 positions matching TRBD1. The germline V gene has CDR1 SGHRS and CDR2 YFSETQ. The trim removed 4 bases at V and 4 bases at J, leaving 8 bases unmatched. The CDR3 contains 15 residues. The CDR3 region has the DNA TGCGCCAGCAGCCCCTCCCCGGGACAGGGGTACGAGCAGTACTTC. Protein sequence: CASSPSPGQGYEQYF.

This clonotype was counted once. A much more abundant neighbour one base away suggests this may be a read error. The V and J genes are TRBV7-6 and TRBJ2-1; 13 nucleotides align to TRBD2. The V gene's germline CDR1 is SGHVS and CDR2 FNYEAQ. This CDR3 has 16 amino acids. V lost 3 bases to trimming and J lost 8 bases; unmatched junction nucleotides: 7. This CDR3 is CASSLRLAGGDDEQFF. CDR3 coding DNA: TGTGCCAGCAGCTTGCGACTAGCGGGAGGAGATGATGAGCAGTTCTTC.

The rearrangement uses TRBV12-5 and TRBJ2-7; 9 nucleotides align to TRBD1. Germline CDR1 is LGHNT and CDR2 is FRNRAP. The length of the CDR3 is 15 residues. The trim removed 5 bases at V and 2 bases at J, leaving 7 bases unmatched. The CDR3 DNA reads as TGTGCTAGTGGTCGGTGGACAGGGGTGCCCTACGAGCAGTACTTC. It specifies CASGRWTGVPYEQYF. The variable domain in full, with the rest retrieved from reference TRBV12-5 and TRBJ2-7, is DARVTQTPRHKVTEMGQEVTMRCQPILGHNTVFWYRQTMMQGLELLAYFRNRAPLDDSGMPKDRFSAEMPDATLATLKIQPSEPRDSAVYFCASGRWTGVPYEQYFGPGTRLTVT.

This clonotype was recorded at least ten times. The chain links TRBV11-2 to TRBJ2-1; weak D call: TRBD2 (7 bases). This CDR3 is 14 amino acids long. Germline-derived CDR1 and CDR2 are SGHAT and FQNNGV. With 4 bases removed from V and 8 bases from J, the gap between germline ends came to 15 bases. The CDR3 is CASSSFGGRHEQFF. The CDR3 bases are TGTGCCAGCAGCTCTTTCGGGGGGCGGCATGAGCAGTTCTTC.

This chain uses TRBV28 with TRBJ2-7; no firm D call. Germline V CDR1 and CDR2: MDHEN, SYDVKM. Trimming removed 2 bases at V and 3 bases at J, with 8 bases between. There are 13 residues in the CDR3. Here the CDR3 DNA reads TGTGCCAGCAGTTTACAGGTCCGCTACGAGCAGTACTTC. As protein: CASSLQVRYEQYF.

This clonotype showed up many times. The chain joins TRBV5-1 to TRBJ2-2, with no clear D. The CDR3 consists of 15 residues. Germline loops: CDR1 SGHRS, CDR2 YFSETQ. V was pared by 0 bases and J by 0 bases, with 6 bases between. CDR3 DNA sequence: TGCGCCAGCAGCTTGGATACGCCGAACACCGGGGAGCTGTTTTTT. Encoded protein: CASSLDTPNTGELFF.

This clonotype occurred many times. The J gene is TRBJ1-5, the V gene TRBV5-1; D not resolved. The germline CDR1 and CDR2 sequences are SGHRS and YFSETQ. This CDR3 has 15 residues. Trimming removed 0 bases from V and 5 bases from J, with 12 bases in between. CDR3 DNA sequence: TGCGCCAGCAGCTTGGGAGACAAGAGGGATCAGCCCCAGCATTTT. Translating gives CASSLGDKRDQPQHF.

The CDR3 region is CASRAVYNEQFF. DNA of the CDR3: TGTGCCAGCAGGGCCGTCTACAATGAGCAGTTCTTC. The rearrangement links TRBV6-1 to TRBJ2-1, with D unclear. Germline CDR1 MNHNS, CDR2 SASEGT. The CDR3 sequence is 12 residues long. With 6 bases removed from V and 3 bases from J, the gap between germline ends came to 6 bases.

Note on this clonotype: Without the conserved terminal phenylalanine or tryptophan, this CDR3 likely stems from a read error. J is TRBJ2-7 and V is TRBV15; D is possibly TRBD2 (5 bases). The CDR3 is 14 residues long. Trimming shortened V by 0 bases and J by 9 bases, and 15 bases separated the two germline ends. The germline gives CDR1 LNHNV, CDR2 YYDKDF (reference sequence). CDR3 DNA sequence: TGTGCCACCAGCAGAGATCGGAGGTTTGCGGGGCAGTACCTC. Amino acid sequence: CATSRDRRFAGQYL.

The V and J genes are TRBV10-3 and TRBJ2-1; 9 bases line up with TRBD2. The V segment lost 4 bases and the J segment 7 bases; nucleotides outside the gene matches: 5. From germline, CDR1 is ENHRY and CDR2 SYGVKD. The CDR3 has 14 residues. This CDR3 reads CAISVAGGMNEQFF. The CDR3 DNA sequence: TGTGCCATCAGTGTGGCGGGAGGGATGAATGAGCAGTTCTTC.

The CDR3 reads CASSIFLRGGDPEAFF. As DNA, the CDR3 is TGTGCCAGTAGTATATTTCTTCGAGGGGGGGATCCTGAAGCTTTCTTT. V gene TRBV19 combines with J gene TRBJ1-1, with a tentative D call TRBD1 (6 bases). The germline V gene has CDR1 LNHDA and CDR2 SQIVND (reference sequence). The germline V and J ends were trimmed by 2 bases and 6 bases, with 19 bases remaining between them. The CDR3 loop spans 16 amino acids.

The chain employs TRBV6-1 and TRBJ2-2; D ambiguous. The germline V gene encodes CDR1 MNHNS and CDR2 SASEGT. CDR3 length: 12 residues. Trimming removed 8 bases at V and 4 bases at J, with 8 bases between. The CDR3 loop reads CASRLSTGELFF. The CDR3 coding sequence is TGTGCCAGCCGACTGTCCACCGGGGAGCTGTTTTTT.

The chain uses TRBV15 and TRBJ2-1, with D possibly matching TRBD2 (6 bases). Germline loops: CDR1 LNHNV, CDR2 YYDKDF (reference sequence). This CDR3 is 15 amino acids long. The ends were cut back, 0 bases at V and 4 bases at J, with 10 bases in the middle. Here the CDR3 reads CATSRDRGGYNEQFF. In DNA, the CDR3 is TGTGCCACCAGCAGAGATCGTGGAGGGTACAATGAGCAGTTCTTC.

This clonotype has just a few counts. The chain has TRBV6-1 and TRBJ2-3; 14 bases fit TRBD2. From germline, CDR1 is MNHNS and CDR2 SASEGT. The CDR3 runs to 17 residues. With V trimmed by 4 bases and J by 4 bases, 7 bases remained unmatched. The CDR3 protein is CASSGTGTSGRSDTQYF. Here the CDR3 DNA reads TGTGCCAGCAGTGGGACAGGGACTAGCGGGAGATCAGATACGCAGTATTTT.

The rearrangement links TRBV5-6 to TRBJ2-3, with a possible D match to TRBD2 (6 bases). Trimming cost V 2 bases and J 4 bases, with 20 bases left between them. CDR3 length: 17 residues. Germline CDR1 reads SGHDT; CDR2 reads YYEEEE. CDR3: CASSFSIRRGFPDTQYF. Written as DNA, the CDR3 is TGTGCCAGCAGCTTTTCAATCAGGAGGGGATTCCCAGATACGCAGTATTTT.

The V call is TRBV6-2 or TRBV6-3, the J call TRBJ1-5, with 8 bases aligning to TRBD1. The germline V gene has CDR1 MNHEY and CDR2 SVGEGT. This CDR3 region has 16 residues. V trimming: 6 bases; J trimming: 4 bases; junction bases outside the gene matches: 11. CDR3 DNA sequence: TGTGCCAGCAGGCGCCCCGGGCAGGGGGCGAATCAGCCCCAGCATTTT. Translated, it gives CASRRPGQGANQPQHF.

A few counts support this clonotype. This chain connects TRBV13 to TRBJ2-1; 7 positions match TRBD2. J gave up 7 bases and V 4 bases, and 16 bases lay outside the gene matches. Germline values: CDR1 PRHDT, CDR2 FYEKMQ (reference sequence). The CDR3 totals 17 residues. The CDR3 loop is CASSSLRGRDLINEQFF. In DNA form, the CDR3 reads TGTGCCAGCAGCTCCCTCCGGGGGAGGGACCTTATAAATGAGCAGTTCTTC. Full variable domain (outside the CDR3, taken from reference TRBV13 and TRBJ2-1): AAGVIQSPRHLIKEKRETATLKCYPIPRHDTVYWYQQGPGQDPQFLISFYEKMQSDKGSIPDRFSAQQFSDYHSELNMSSLELGDSALYFCASSSLRGRDLINEQFFGPGTRLTVL.

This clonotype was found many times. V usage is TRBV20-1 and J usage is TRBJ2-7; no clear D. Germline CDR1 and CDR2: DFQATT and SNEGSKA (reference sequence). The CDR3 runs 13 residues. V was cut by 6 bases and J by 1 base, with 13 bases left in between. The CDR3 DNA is TGCAGTGCGGAAAGTGACAAATCCTACGAGCAGTACTTC. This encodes CSAESDKSYEQYF.